This T cell receptor (beta chain) was profiled in a study of PD-1 blockade in mismatch repair-deficient tumors. Background on the study: Patients had over 10 mismatch repair-deficient cancer types, all previously treated and progressing. General study findings and limits: Tumor-resident clones, often absent from pretreatment blood, expanded after pembrolizumab and then contracted.

Of note for this clone: Its specificity is unknown.

PCR or immunohistochemistry showed mismatch repair deficiency in every enrolled patient. TCRs were sequenced from three patients responding to pembrolizumab. The data were produced by immunoSEQ multiplex PCR, yet TCRdb's version contains in-frame clones alone and is incomplete. The table lists approximately 80,000 clones, roughly 80% of them singletons, with roughly 5.5% in the top ten. This CDR3 has 14 amino acids. V lost 3 bases to trimming and J lost 0 bases, with 8 bases between them. The germline gives CDR1 LNHDA, CDR2 SQIVND (reference sequence). This TCR was recovered from an adult with mismatch repair-deficient cancer. The chain couples TRBV19 to TRBJ1-2, with D unclear. The starting material was peripheral blood, obtained 44 weeks after starting pembrolizumab. CDR3 amino acids: CASSMQEANYGYTF. In nucleotides, the CDR3 is TGTGCCAGTAGTATGCAGGAGGCTAACTATGGCTACACCTTC.